A selection of T cell receptor beta chains follows, all from one sample in a study of blood T cell repertoires in COVID-19. Sequencing used immunoSEQ multiplex PCR; TCRdb keeps in-frame clones, though not all of them. The sample records about 33,000 clones, approximately 89% being singletons. The material sequenced was peripheral blood. These TCRs come from a human donor in a cohort sampled during active COVID-19. Both conserved end residues are part of each CDR3. A D gene is named only where the DNA matches it firmly.

D gene: TRBD1; V gene: TRBV2; CDR3 protein: CASRLGQGGGNTIYF
D gene: NA; V gene: TRBV2; CDR3 protein: CASSWPRNEQFF
D gene: TRBD2; V gene: TRBV28; CDR3 protein: CASKTSGSGTQYF
D gene: TRBD1; V gene: TRBV5-1; CDR3 protein: CASSLPRGQGGQPQHF
D gene: NA; V gene: TRBV7-2; CDR3 protein: CASSFSPSNTEAFF
D gene: TRBD2; V gene: TRBV28; CDR3 protein: CASSLRLAGDNEQFF
D gene: NA; V gene: TRBV7-2; CDR3 protein: CASSLVEGDYGYTF
D gene: NA; V gene: TRBV6-5; CDR3 protein: CASSRQVQGSPLHF
D gene: NA; V gene: TRBV7-6; CDR3 protein: CASSLVAGHEKLFF
D gene: NA; V gene: TRBV12-2; CDR3 protein: CAKRDSTDTQYF
D gene: TRBD1; V gene: TRBV16; CDR3 protein: CASSPDRVSNQPQHF
D gene: NA; V gene: TRBV29-1; CDR3 protein: CSVLSINYGYTF
D gene: NA; V gene: TRBV7-3; CDR3 protein: CASSLGVGVPYEQYF
D gene: TRBD2; V gene: TRBV11-2; CDR3 protein: CAVTPGLAVNEQFF
D gene: NA; V gene: TRBV5-8; CDR3 protein: CASSLFPSTGELFF
D gene: TRBD1; V gene: TRBV29-1; CDR3 protein: CSALTGGTGELFF
D gene: NA; V gene: TRBV12-3/TRBV12-4; CDR3 protein: CASSFYRDYGYTF
D gene: NA; V gene: TRBV6-5; CDR3 protein: CASSYRRAHMDEQYF
D gene: NA; V gene: TRBV29-1; CDR3 protein: CSAMNTEAFF
D gene: NA; V gene: TRBV7-2; CDR3 protein: CASSVRVSPSPLHF
D gene: NA; V gene: TRBV5-4; CDR3 protein: CASSFGQGPTEAFF
D gene: TRBD1; V gene: TRBV30; CDR3 protein: CAWSTGTGGGNQPQHF
D gene: TRBD1; V gene: TRBV18; CDR3 protein: CASSPSVGQSYGYTF
D gene: NA; V gene: TRBV24-1; CDR3 protein: CATSDSGSPDNEQFF
D gene: NA; V gene: TRBV6-5; CDR3 protein: CASSYSAGTNQPQHF
D gene: TRBD2; V gene: TRBV19; CDR3 protein: CASSIMAGGEVQYF
D gene: NA; V gene: TRBV6-1; CDR3 protein: CASSEVISGELFF
D gene: NA; V gene: TRBV19; CDR3 protein: CASSIDSGSPYNEQFF
D gene: TRBD1; V gene: TRBV27; CDR3 protein: CASRPGQAEGGGYTF
D gene: TRBD2; V gene: TRBV10-1; CDR3 protein: CASSEGRGLPYEQYF
D gene: NA; V gene: TRBV12-3/TRBV12-4; CDR3 protein: CASSFPGRETQYF
D gene: NA; V gene: TRBV27; CDR3 protein: CASSLSYRVGYGYTF
D gene: NA; V gene: TRBV7-9; CDR3 protein: CASSLSPSYEQYF
D gene: TRBD2; V gene: TRBV2; CDR3 protein: CASRGGTSTGELFF
D gene: TRBD2; V gene: TRBV4-1; CDR3 protein: CASSQTLAGGPEDTQYF
D gene: NA; V gene: TRBV19; CDR3 protein: CASSITDNTEAFF
D gene: TRBD1; V gene: TRBV9; CDR3 protein: CASSVAGGVGNTIYF
D gene: NA; V gene: TRBV5-1; CDR3 protein: CASRLTLSYEQYF
D gene: NA; V gene: TRBV7-3; CDR3 protein: CASSFIGGAGEQFF
D gene: NA; V gene: TRBV29-1; CDR3 protein: CSVEREAFF
D gene: TRBD2; V gene: TRBV12-3/TRBV12-4; CDR3 protein: CASDRGSRELFF
D gene: NA; V gene: TRBV30; CDR3 protein: CAWSYLNTGELFF
D gene: NA; V gene: TRBV7-8; CDR3 protein: CASSSEYVQYF
D gene: TRBD1; V gene: TRBV11-2; CDR3 protein: CASSFGTDETQYF
D gene: TRBD2; V gene: TRBV24-1; CDR3 protein: CATSPRGVSTDTQYF
D gene: NA; V gene: TRBV14; CDR3 protein: CASSQDSVRHYEQYF
D gene: NA; V gene: TRBV6-6; CDR3 protein: CASSPAGVATEAFF